The 8 T cell receptor beta chains in this list originate from one sample, sequenced in a study of control samples from healthy donors and cancer patients. Profiled with immunoSEQ multiplex PCR; TCRdb holds only in-frame clones, not every one. The table includes fewer than 20,000 clones, approximately 80% detected once. Sequencing used PBMCs. The receptors come from a woman in her 70s with lung cancer.

The rearrangement uses TRBV2 and TRBJ2-1; D may be TRBD2 (6 bases). The CDR3 length is 15 residues. V gave up 8 bases and J gave up 0 bases, with 14 bases separating them. Germline V CDR1 and CDR2: SNHLY, FYNNEI. DNA for the CDR3: TGTGCCAGCGGGATGGGGACTGACTCCTACAATGAGCAGTTCTTC. Its protein product is CASGMGTDSYNEQFF.

This clone has only a few counts. This chain connects TRBV28 to TRBJ1-5; D uncertain. The ends were cut back, 6 bases at V and 1 base at J, with 10 bases in the middle. The CDR3 is made up of 14 amino acids. Germline V gives CDR1 MDHEN, CDR2 SYDVKM. The CDR3 nucleotides read TGTGCCAGCAGCCCTCCTTGGAGCAATCAGCCCCAGCATTTT. Protein sequence: CASSPPWSNQPQHF.

The CDR3 region has the DNA TGTGCCAGCTCACCAAACGGGGGAGTGGCCTACAATGAGCAGTTCTTC. Encoded protein: CASSPNGGVAYNEQFF. The V and J genes are TRBV18 and TRBJ2-1, with a possible D match to TRBD2 (6 bases). Trimming stripped 2 bases from V and 2 bases from J, with 13 bases between. Per germline, CDR1 KGHSH and CDR2 LQKENI. The CDR3 length is 16 residues.

This chain links TRBV11-2 with TRBJ1-3, with TRBD1 matching 7 bases. J gave up 4 bases and V 3 bases, and 0 bases lay outside the gene matches. Germline V gene data show CDR1 as SGHAT and CDR2 as FQNNGV. The CDR3 length is 13 residues. The CDR3 region is CASSFRGGNTIYF. CDR3 coding DNA: TGTGCCAGCAGCTTCAGGGGGGGAAACACCATATATTTT.

A few counts support this clone. The rearrangement uses TRBV5-4 and TRBJ2-3; perhaps TRBD2 as D (7 bases). The CDR3 consists of 16 residues. CDR1 SGHNT and CDR2 YYREEE come from the germline V gene (reference sequence). V was shortened by 5 bases and J by 8 bases, with 24 bases between the two germline ends. CDR3 coding DNA: TGTGCCAGCAGTTATACAGGGTTAATAGCGGGTGCTACGCAGTATTTT. Protein sequence: CASSYTGLIAGATQYF.

V and J are TRBV3-1 (or the pseudogene TRBV3-2) and TRBJ2-3; possible D gene TRBD2, 5 bases. V lost 4 bases and J lost 2, with 10 bases in between. Germline CDR1 and CDR2: LGHDT and YNNKEL (reference sequence). This CDR3 comprises 14 residues. The CDR3 here is CASSRTDTTDTQYF. DNA for the CDR3: TGTGCCAGCAGCCGGACTGATACCACAGATACGCAGTATTTT.

The sample holds a few counts of this clone. V and J are TRBV3-1 (or the pseudogene TRBV3-2) and TRBJ1-5; D remains unclear. Deletions cut 4 bases from V and 6 bases from J, with 10 bases between. This CDR3 has 13 amino acids. From germline, CDR1 is LGHDT and CDR2 YNNKEL (reference sequence). Written as DNA, the CDR3 is TGTGCCAGCAGCCCCCACCTTAGTCAGCCCCAGCATTTT. Translating gives CASSPHLSQPQHF.

The rearrangement links TRBV29-1 to TRBJ1-1; D remains unclear. There are 14 residues in the CDR3. V lost 6 bases, J lost 0 bases, and 14 bases lay in between. The V gene's germline CDR1 is SQVTM and CDR2 ANQGSEA. The CDR3 reads CSVVTSTVNTEAFF. The CDR3 nucleotides read TGCAGCGTCGTGACTTCTACAGTGAACACTGAAGCTTTCTTT.